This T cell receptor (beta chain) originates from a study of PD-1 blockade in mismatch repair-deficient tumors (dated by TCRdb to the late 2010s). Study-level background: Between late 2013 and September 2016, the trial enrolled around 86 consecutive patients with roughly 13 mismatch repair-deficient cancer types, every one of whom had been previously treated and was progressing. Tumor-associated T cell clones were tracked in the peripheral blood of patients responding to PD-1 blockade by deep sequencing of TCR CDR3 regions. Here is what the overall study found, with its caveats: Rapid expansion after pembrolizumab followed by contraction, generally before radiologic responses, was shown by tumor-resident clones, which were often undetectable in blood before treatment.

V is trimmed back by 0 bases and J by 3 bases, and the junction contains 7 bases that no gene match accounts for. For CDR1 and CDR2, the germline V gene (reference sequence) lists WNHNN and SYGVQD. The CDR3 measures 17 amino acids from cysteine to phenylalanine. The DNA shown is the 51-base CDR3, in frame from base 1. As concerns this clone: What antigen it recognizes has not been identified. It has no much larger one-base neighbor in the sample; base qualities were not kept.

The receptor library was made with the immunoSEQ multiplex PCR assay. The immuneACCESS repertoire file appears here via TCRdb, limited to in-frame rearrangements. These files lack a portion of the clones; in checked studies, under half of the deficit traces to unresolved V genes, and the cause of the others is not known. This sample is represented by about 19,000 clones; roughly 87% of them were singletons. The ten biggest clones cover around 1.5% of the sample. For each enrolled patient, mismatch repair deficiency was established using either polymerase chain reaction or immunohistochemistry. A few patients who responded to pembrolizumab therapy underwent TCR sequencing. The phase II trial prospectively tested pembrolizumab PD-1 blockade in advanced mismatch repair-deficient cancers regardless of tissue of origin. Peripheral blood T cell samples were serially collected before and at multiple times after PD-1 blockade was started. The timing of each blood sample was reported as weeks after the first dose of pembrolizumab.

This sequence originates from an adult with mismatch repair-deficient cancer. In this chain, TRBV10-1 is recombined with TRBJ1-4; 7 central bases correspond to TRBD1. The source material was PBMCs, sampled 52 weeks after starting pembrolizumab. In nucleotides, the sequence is TGCGCCAGCAGTGAGTCGCTTCCCGGGACAGCTAATGAAAAACTGTTTTTT. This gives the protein CASSESLPGTANEKLFF.